The 14 T cell receptor beta chains below all came from one sample that was sequenced in a study of T cells in Graves' hyperthyroidism and ophthalmopathy. RNA transcripts were the template for amplifying TCR beta CDR3 regions. The HTBI primer set served for first-round RT-PCR of the TCR CDR3. Each CDR3 protein gets one entry after TCRdb re-called the multiplex PCR reads with MiXCR. Here the sample spans more than 500,000 distinct CDR3 sequences, around 16% being singletons. The sample comprised blood. All receptors derive from a woman between 25 and 40 years old with Graves' ophthalmopathy.

This clonotype was observed a handful of times. V usage is TRBV9 and J usage is TRBJ1-1; 7 positions agree with TRBD1. V was pared by 2 bases and J by 6 bases, with 10 bases of the junction left unmatched. The germline V gene has CDR1 SGDLS and CDR2 YYNGEE. The length of the CDR3 is 15 residues. In DNA, the CDR3 is TGTGCCAGCAGCGTTTACCCAGGGGGTAACGCTGAAGCTTTCTTT. Protein: CASSVYPGGNAEAFF.

V is TRBV15 and J is TRBJ2-5, with 8 bases fitting TRBD1. CDR3 length: 14 residues. J was trimmed by 4 bases and V by 5 bases; bases with no gene match: 6. Germline V gives CDR1 LNHNV, CDR2 YYDKDF (reference sequence). The CDR3 loop reads CATSGGQGGETQYF. In DNA form, the CDR3 reads TGTGCCACCAGCGGCGGACAGGGAGGAGAGACCCAGTACTTC. The variable domain in full, with the rest retrieved from reference TRBV15 and TRBJ2-5, is DAMVIQNPRYQVTQFGKPVTLSCSQTLNHNVMYWYQQKSSQAPKLLFHYYDKDFNNEADTPDNFQSRRPNTSFCFLDIRSPGLGDTAMYLCATSGGQGGETQYFGPGTRLLVL.

This clonotype has at least ten counts. The V gene is TRBV2, the J gene TRBJ1-4; 9 bases are shared with TRBD1. CDR3 length: 15 amino acids. The junction had 6 bases not matched to a gene; V was cut back by 3 bases and J by 7 bases. The V gene's germline CDR1 is SNHLY and CDR2 FYNNEI. The DNA of the CDR3 is TGTGCCAGCAGTGAGGAGGGACAGGGTCCTGAAAAACTGTTTTTT. Protein sequence: CASSEEGQGPEKLFF.

There are many counts of this clonotype. The chain is built from TRBV2 and TRBJ1-1; D perhaps matches TRBD1 (6 bases). Germline V gene data show CDR1 as SNHLY and CDR2 as FYNNEI. The V gene lost 6 bases and the J gene lost 7 bases, with 15 bases spanning the gap. The CDR3 covers 13 residues. CDR3 in amino acids: CASSANREIEAFF. The DNA of the CDR3 is TGTGCCAGCAGCGCAAACAGGGAGATTGAAGCTTTCTTT.

This clonotype was observed many times. The chain has TRBV28 and TRBJ2-5; possible D gene TRBD1, 6 bases. This CDR3 has 14 amino acids. The germline V gene encodes CDR1 MDHEN and CDR2 SYDVKM. V gave up 5 bases and J gave up 0 bases, with 10 bases separating them. CDR3 nucleotides: TGTGCCAGCAGTCCAGGGGCGAACCAAGAGACCCAGTACTTC. Translation gives CASSPGANQETQYF.

V usage is TRBV7-3 and J usage is TRBJ2-3; 11 bases fit TRBD2. Trimming cost V 1 base and J 5 bases; bases outside gene matches: 14. The CDR3 has 19 amino acids. CDR1 is SGHTA and CDR2 is FQGTGA in the germline V gene. Here the CDR3 reads CASSLIPGTSGSELDTQYF. CDR3 DNA sequence: TGTGCCAGCAGCTTAATACCCGGAACTAGCGGGAGTGAGTTAGATACGCAGTATTTT.

This clonotype was seen repeatedly, ten times or more. The V and J genes are TRBV6-2 or TRBV6-3 and TRBJ2-5; 8 bases line up with TRBD2. CDR3 length equals 13 residues. The V gene's germline CDR1 is MNHEY and CDR2 SVGEGT. The V and J ends lost 8 bases and 6 bases, in that order; junction bases with no gene match: 8. The CDR3 here is CASFTSGLKTQYF. In DNA form, the CDR3 reads TGTGCCAGCTTTACTAGCGGACTAAAGACCCAGTACTTC.

This clonotype was seen at least ten times. This rearrangement joins TRBV6-1 to TRBJ2-3, with 15 bases identical to TRBD2. Germline V gives CDR1 MNHNS, CDR2 SASEGT. The CDR3 covers 15 residues. Losses at the gene ends were 6 bases for V and 6 bases for J; bases not matched to a gene: 4. In DNA form, the CDR3 reads TGTGCCAGCAGCCCCGGGACTAGCGGGAGGGATACGCAGTATTTT. Residues: CASSPGTSGRDTQYF.

This clonotype was found many times. The chain employs TRBV20-1 and TRBJ2-3; D not resolved. V lost 4 bases, J lost 1 base, and 9 bases lay in between. The germline V gene has CDR1 DFQATT and CDR2 SNEGSKA (reference sequence). The CDR3 consists of 13 residues. Written as DNA, the CDR3 is TGCAGTGCTATTGGACCTGGCACAGATACGCAGTATTTT. Amino acid sequence: CSAIGPGTDTQYF.

This clonotype has more than one count but fewer than ten. The gene calls are TRBV4-1 and TRBJ2-5, with 8 bases aligning to TRBD2. The CDR3 totals 16 residues. CDR1 is MGHRA, CDR2 YSYEKL, per germline. V was pared by 5 bases and J by 1 base, with 9 bases of the junction left unmatched. The CDR3 coding sequence is TGCGCCAGCAGCTTCGGGACTAGGAGGCGCCAAGAGACCCAGTACTTC. Translation: CASSFGTRRRQETQYF.

There are a few counts of this clonotype. The chain recombines TRBV7-8 with TRBJ1-5, with D possibly being TRBD1 (6 bases). Germline loops: CDR1 SGHVS, CDR2 FQNEAQ. The CDR3 has 14 amino acids. V was clipped by 11 bases and J by 5 bases, with 19 bases between them. CDR3 loop: CASQGLEEDQPQHF. The CDR3 bases are TGTGCCTCACAGGGCCTTGAGGAGGATCAGCCCCAGCATTTT.

In its sample, this clonotype was seen many times. This chain uses TRBV2 with TRBJ2-3; tentative D call: TRBD2 (6 bases). Trimming took 6 bases from V and 3 from J, leaving 19 bases between them. This CDR3 region has 16 residues. Germline V lookup: CDR1 SNHLY, CDR2 FYNNEI. CDR3 nucleotide sequence: TGTGCCAGCAGGGTGCCGGTACTAGCCGGGACAGATACGCAGTATTTT. This sequence encodes CASRVPVLAGTDTQYF.

This clonotype appeared many times. The chain has TRBV2 and TRBJ2-7; 8 bases are shared with TRBD2. Germline CDR1 and CDR2: SNHLY and FYNNEI. Losses at the gene ends were 1 base for V and 2 bases for J; bases not matched to a gene: 4. This CDR3 region has 15 residues. Here the CDR3 reads CASSEGSGIPYEQYF. The CDR3 DNA follows: TGTGCCAGCAGTGAAGGTAGCGGGATCCCCTACGAGCAGTACTTC.

The chain recombines TRBV30 with TRBJ2-2; D unresolved. The CDR3 runs 13 residues. The germline CDR1 and CDR2 sequences are GTSNPN and SVGIG (reference sequence). The DNA for the CDR3 is TGTGGAAGTTGGGGAACGAACACCGGGGAGCTGTTTTTT. Translating gives CGSWGTNTGELFF. The variable domain in full, completed from reference TRBV30 and TRBJ2-2, reads SQTIHQWPATLVQPVGSPLSLECTVEGTSNPNLYWYRQAAGRGLQLLFYSVGIGQISSEVPQNLSASRPQDRQFILSSKKLLLSDSGFYLCGSWGTNTGELFFGEGSRLTVL.